This is a list of T cell receptor beta chains from one sample in a study of T cells in Graves' hyperthyroidism and ophthalmopathy. TCRdb fed the multiplex PCR reads into MiXCR, producing one record per CDR3 protein. The sample has roughly 500,000 distinct CDR3 sequences, 40% to 55% seen once. The material sequenced was peripheral blood or thyroid tissue (not recorded which). These receptors all stem from an adult woman with Graves' disease, either hyperthyroidism or ophthalmopathy (not recorded which). Both conserved end residues are part of each CDR3. The D gene is left open where the match is weak. Expanded clones are given a class, and other clones once, few, many or no size at all.

v_gene	j_gene	abundance	d_gene	CDR3aa	CDR3nt
TRBV5-1	TRBJ1-4	many	-	CASSLDIATNEKLFF	TGCGCCAGCAGCTTAGACATAGCAACTAATGAAAAACTGTTTTTT
TRBV24-1	TRBJ2-5	-	-	CATSDLGRNQETQYF	TGTGCCACCAGTGACCTGGGACGGAACCAAGAGACCCAGTACTTC
TRBV5-1	TRBJ1-4	many	TRBD1	CASSSRQGHNEKLFF	TGCGCCAGCAGCTCCCGACAGGGGCATAATGAAAAACTGTTTTTT
TRBV29-1	TRBJ2-7	few	-	CSVTARSYEQYF	TGCAGCGTTACGGCGCGATCCTACGAGCAGTACTTC
TRBV7-9	TRBJ1-5	many	-	CASSFTFDQPQHF	TGTGCCAGCAGCTTTACATTCGATCAGCCCCAGCATTTT
TRBV10-3	TRBJ1-5	many	-	CAISEQVGQPQHF	TGTGCCATCAGTGAGCAGGTAGGCCAGCCCCAGCATTTT
TRBV7-7	TRBJ1-5	-	-	CASSAGPYQPQHF	TGTGCCAGCAGCGCAGGGCCCTATCAGCCCCAGCATTTT
TRBV5-4	TRBJ1-2	-	TRBD1	CASSDRQGMGGYTF	TGTGCCAGCAGCGACCGACAGGGGATGGGGGGCTACACCTTC
TRBV9	TRBJ2-2	-	-	CAVQVAANTGELFF	TGTGCTGTGCAGGTGGCGGCGAACACCGGGGAGCTGTTTTTT
TRBV20-1	TRBJ1-6	-	-	CSARASQYNSPLHF	TGCAGTGCTAGAGCGAGTCAGTATAATTCACCCCTCCACTTT
TRBV7-8	TRBJ1-5	-	-	CASSLAFSQPQHF	TGTGCCAGCAGTTTAGCTTTTTCCCAGCCCCAGCATTTT
TRBV7-9	TRBJ2-6	many	-	CASSPARGGISGANVLTF	TGTGCCAGCAGCCCTGCAAGAGGGGGAATCTCTGGGGCCAACGTCCTGACTTTC
TRBV11-2	TRBJ1-1	-	-	CASSPNLGVGSPPGTEAFF	TGTGCCAGCAGCCCGAATTTGGGGGTGGGGTCCCCCCCCGGCACTGAAGCTTTCTTT
TRBV7-8	TRBJ1-5	many	-	CASSTSSGDYSNQPQHF	TGTGCCAGCAGCACCTCGAGCGGGGATTATAGCAATCAGCCCCAGCATTTT
TRBV4-3	TRBJ2-2	-	-	CASSQSGVVGELFF	TGCGCCAGCAGCCAATCGGGAGTTGTCGGGGAGCTGTTTTTT
TRBV5-1	TRBJ2-7	-	TRBD2	CASSWREDSGEQYF	TGCGCCAGCAGCTGGCGGGAGGATTCGGGCGAGCAGTACTTC
TRBV5-1	TRBJ1-3	few	-	CASSLVGAGNTIYF	TGCGCCAGCAGCTTGGTCGGGGCTGGAAACACCATATATTTT
TRBV10-3	TRBJ2-7	once	-	CAISGVDGGPPIDEQYF	TGTGCCATCAGTGGTGTCGATGGCGGGCCCCCAATCGACGAGCAGTACTTC
TRBV5-1	TRBJ2-5	-	-	CASSSGYTGETQYF	TGCGCCAGCAGCTCTGGGTACACCGGGGAGACCCAGTACTTC
TRBV7-9	TRBJ2-7	many	-	CASSDYTGRSLGEQYF	TGTGCCAGCAGCGACTATACAGGGAGGAGTTTGGGCGAGCAGTACTTC
TRBV20-1	TRBJ1-1	-	-	CSASLGTTGNAEAFF	TGCAGTGCTAGCCTCGGAACGACGGGTAACGCTGAAGCTTTCTTT
TRBV7-3	TRBJ2-2	-	TRBD2	CASSPGLAGLRAGELFF	TGTGCCAGCAGCCCAGGACTAGCGGGATTGAGAGCCGGGGAGCTGTTTTTT
TRBV10-2	TRBJ2-5	many	TRBD1	CASSPDRVQETQYF	TGCGCCAGCAGTCCGGACAGGGTACAAGAGACCCAGTACTTC
TRBV5-1	TRBJ2-2	many	-	CASSLAELVGTGELFF	TGCGCCAGCAGCTTGGCCGAACTAGTGGGCACCGGGGAGCTGTTTTTT
TRBV29-1	TRBJ2-5	few	-	CSVELVGQETQYF	TGCAGCGTTGAACTGGTAGGACAAGAGACCCAGTACTTC
TRBV20-1	TRBJ2-5	-	-	CSALLSGQETQYF	TGCAGTGCCCTGCTAAGCGGCCAAGAGACCCAGTACTTC
TRBV2	TRBJ1-2	-	-	CASSEGFNPNYGYTF	TGTGCCAGCAGTGAAGGCTTCAACCCTAACTATGGCTACACCTTC
TRBV29-1	TRBJ2-6	-	-	CSVPIGANVLTF	TGCAGCGTCCCCATTGGGGCCAACGTCCTGACTTTC
TRBV10-3	TRBJ1-6	-	-	CAITGDNDSPLHF	TGTGCCATCACCGGGGACAACGATTCACCCCTCCACTTT
TRBV27	TRBJ2-5	many	-	CASSFTPPETQYF	TGTGCCAGCAGTTTTACCCCCCCAGAGACCCAGTACTTC
TRBV6-2/TRBV6-3	TRBJ2-5	-	TRBD2	CASRGTTQETQYF	TGTGCCAGCAGAGGGACTACACAAGAGACCCAGTACTTC
TRBV6-1	TRBJ1-2	-	-	CASSSIQEIRGYTF	TGTGCCAGCAGCTCAATACAGGAAATTAGGGGCTACACCTTC
TRBV28	TRBJ1-4	few	-	CASRPPGTNEKLFF	TGTGCCAGCAGACCTCCGGGAACTAATGAAAAACTGTTTTTT
TRBV11-2	TRBJ1-2	-	-	CASSHSVPTNYGYTF	TGTGCCAGCAGCCACAGCGTTCCAACTAACTATGGCTACACCTTC
TRBV19	TRBJ1-5	few	TRBD1	CASSTGQAGGQPQHF	TGTGCCAGTAGCACGGGACAGGCCGGGGGTCAGCCCCAGCATTTT
TRBV4-1	TRBJ1-5	many	-	CASSQLRGDSNQPQHF	TGCGCCAGCAGCCAATTACGGGGAGATAGCAATCAGCCCCAGCATTTT
TRBV20-1	TRBJ1-1	few	TRBD1	CSAKVQGTLAKHGFF	TGCAGTGCTAAGGTACAGGGGACGTTAGCTAAGCATGGTTTCTTT
TRBV2	TRBJ2-2	many	-	CASSPEGGPDGELFF	TGTGCCAGCAGTCCAGAAGGGGGACCGGACGGGGAGCTGTTTTTT
TRBV7-8	TRBJ1-2	-	-	CASSLGRELGGYTF	TGTGCCAGCAGCTTAGGTAGGGAACTGGGGGGCTACACCTTC
TRBV12-3/TRBV12-4	TRBJ2-5	many	-	CASSLAPRETQYF	TGTGCCAGCAGTTTAGCTCCCCGGGAGACCCAGTACTTC
TRBV9	TRBJ2-5	-	TRBD2	CASSSGLAGGLQETQYF	TGTGCCAGCAGTTCCGGACTAGCGGGAGGGCTCCAAGAGACCCAGTACTTC
TRBV2	TRBJ1-5	-	-	CACSASSAELHSNQPQHF	-
TRBV7-3	TRBJ1-1	-	TRBD1	CASSVPAGRGTEAFF	TGTGCCAGCAGCGTCCCGGCTGGCAGGGGGACTGAAGCTTTCTTT
TRBV30	TRBJ1-5	-	TRBD1	CAWSPDRGSQPQHF	TGTGCCTGGAGTCCCGACAGGGGCTCTCAGCCCCAGCATTTT
TRBV5-1	TRBJ1-6	-	TRBD1	CASRHSGTGRNSPLHF	TGCGCCAGCAGACACTCAGGGACAGGGAGGAATTCACCCCTCCACTTT
TRBV19	TRBJ1-5	many	-	CASSDRRNQPQHF	TGTGCCAGTTCAGACAGACGCAATCAGCCCCAGCATTTT
TRBV5-1	TRBJ2-2	-	TRBD1	CASSLLTGGGTGELFF	TGCGCCAGCAGCTTGCTGACAGGGGGCGGCACCGGGGAGCTGTTTTTT
TRBV2	TRBJ1-2	-	-	CASSEEGSYGYTF	TGTGCCAGCAGTGAAGAGGGGTCTTATGGCTACACCTTC
TRBV6-6	TRBJ1-2	few	-	CASSLEPGTGNYGYTF	TGTGCCAGCAGTTTGGAACCCGGGACGGGTAACTATGGCTACACCTTC
TRBV20-1	TRBJ1-3	many	-	CSARDETATGNTIYF	TGCAGTGCTAGAGATGAGACAGCTACTGGAAACACCATATATTTT
TRBV7-6	TRBJ2-7	few	-	CASSRRAASYEQYF	TGTGCCAGCAGCCGCAGGGCCGCCTCCTACGAGCAGTACTTC
TRBV7-9	TRBJ1-3	once	-	CASSPAATGYYEQYFGNTIYF	-
TRBV29-1	TRBJ2-6	-	-	CSVGRTDASGANVLTF	TGCAGCGTTGGCAGAACGGACGCTTCTGGGGCCAACGTCCTGACTTTC